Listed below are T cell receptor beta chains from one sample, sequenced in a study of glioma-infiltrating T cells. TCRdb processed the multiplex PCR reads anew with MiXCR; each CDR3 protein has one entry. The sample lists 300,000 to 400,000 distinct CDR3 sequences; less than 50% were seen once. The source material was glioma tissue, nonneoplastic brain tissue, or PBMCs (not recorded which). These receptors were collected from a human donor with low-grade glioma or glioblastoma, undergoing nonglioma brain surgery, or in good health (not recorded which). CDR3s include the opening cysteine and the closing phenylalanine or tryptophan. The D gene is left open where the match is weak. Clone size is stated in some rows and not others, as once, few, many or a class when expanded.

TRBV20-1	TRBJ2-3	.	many	TGCAGTGCTAGAGACTCACCCGGGGCAGATACGCAGTATTTT	CSARDSPGADTQYF
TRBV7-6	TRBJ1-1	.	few	TGTGCCAGCAGCTTAGTCTCAACCCGAATGTTCTTT	CASSLVSTRMFF
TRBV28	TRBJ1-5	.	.	TGTGCCAGCGTCGGGATGGGTCAAATCCCCGGGGACCAGCCCCAGCATTTT	CASVGMGQIPGDQPQHF
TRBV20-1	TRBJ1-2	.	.	TGCAGTGCTAGAAACCCTCAGAGGAACTATGGCTACACCTTC	CSARNPQRNYGYTF
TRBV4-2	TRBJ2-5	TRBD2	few	TGTGCCAGCAGCTACAGGGGACTAGCGGCCTCAGGAGAGACCCAGTACTTC	CASSYRGLAASGETQYF
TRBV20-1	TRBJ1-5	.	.	TGCAGTGCTAGAGTACGGAACAAGGGAGGGAGGCTCCAGCATTTT	CSARVRNKGGRLQHF
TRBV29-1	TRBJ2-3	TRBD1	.	TGCAGCGTAGAAAGGACAGGGAGAGGCACAGATACGCAGTATTTT	CSVERTGRGTDTQYF
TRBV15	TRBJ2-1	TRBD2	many	TGTGCCACCAGCCTTATAGCGGGAGGGCAGAACTTCTTC	CATSLIAGGQNFF
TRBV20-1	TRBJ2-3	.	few	TGCAGTGCTAGAGTAGAACTCACAGATACGCGGTATTTT	CSARVELTDTRYF
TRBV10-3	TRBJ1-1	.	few	TGTGCCATCAGTGAGTCCTTCAGGGTGAACACTGAAGCTTTCTTT	CAISESFRVNTEAFF
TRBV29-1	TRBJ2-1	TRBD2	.	TGCAGCGTAATTACTAGCGAGAACAATGAGCAGTTCTTC	CSVITSENNEQFF
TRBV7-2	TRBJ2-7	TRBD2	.	TGTGCCAGCGGCTTAGTGGGACTAGCGGGAGGGGACGAGCAGTACTTC	CASGLVGLAGGDEQYF
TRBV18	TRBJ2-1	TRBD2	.	TGTGCCAGCTCACCACCGGGGAGCGGGAGGCTAAATGAGCAGTTCTTC	CASSPPGSGRLNEQFF
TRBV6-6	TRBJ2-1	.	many	TGTGCCAGCAGTTACTTTAGCGGTACCCGGGGCAATGAGCAGTTCTTC	CASSYFSGTRGNEQFF
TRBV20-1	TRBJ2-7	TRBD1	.	TGCAGTGCTAGAGTGGGACAGGAGACCTACAATGAGCAGTACTTC	CSARVGQETYNEQYF
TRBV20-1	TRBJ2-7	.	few	TGCAGTGCTAGAGGGGTAGCCCACTACGAGCAGTACTTC	CSARGVAHYEQYF
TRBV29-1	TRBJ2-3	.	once	TGCAGCGTTGAGTGGGGAGTTGGCACAGATACGCAGTATTTT	CSVEWGVGTDTQYF
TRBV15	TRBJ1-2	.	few	TGTGCCACCAGCTTAGGTGGACAGAGAAACTATGGCTACACCTTC	CATSLGGQRNYGYTF
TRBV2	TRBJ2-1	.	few	TGTGCCAGCAGTCAAAACACAGAGTGGGATGAGCAGTTCTTC	CASSQNTEWDEQFF
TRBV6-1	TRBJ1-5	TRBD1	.	TGTGCCAGCACCCCGGACAGGGGAATGGGTCAGCCCCAGCATTTT	CASTPDRGMGQPQHF
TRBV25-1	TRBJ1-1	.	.	TGTGCCAGCAGTGATGGTGGACGGATGAACACTGAAGCTTTCTTT	CASSDGGRMNTEAFF
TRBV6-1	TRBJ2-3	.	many	TGTGCCAGCAGTGAAGCGAAGGAGGGCCTGGATACGCAGTATTTT	CASSEAKEGLDTQYF